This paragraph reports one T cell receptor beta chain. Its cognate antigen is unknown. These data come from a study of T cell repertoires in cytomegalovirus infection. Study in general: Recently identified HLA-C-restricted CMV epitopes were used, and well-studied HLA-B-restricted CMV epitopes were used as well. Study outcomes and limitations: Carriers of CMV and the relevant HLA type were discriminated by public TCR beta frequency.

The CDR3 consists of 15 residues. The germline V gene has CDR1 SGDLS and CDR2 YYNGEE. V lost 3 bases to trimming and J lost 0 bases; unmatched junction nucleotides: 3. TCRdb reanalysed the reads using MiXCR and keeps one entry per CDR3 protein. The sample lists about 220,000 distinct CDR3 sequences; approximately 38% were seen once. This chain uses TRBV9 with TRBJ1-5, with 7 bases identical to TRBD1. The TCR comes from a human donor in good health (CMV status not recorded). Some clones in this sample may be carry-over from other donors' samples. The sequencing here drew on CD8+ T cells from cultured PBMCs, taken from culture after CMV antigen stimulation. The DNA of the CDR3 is TGTGCCAGCAGCGCTGGGACAGATAGCAATCAGCCCCAGCATTTT. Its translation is CASSAGTDSNQPQHF.